The 29 T cell receptor beta chains below were found in one sample sequenced in a study of shared clonotypes between healthy human individuals. Generated by immunoSEQ multiplex PCR, the TCRdb table keeps only in-frame clones and is missing some. The sample includes fewer than 2.5 million clones, roughly 93% of them seen just once. Specimen: naive CD4+ T cells from PBMCs. Subset: CD45RA+ positively selected. These receptors were obtained from a man aged 18-30 years in good health. Some clones in this sample may be carry-over from other donors' samples.

The V call is TRBV5-4, the J call TRBJ2-5, with TRBD2 matching over 9 bases. The V gene's germline CDR1 is SGHNT and CDR2 YYREEE (reference sequence). J gave up 1 base and V 1 base, and 5 bases lay outside the gene matches. The CDR3 totals 16 residues. The CDR3 bases are TGTGCCAGCAGCTTGTCGGGACTAGCTTTCCAAGAGACCCAGTACTTC. This codes for CASSLSGLAFQETQYF.

The rearrangement uses TRBV9 and TRBJ2-4, with D maybe TRBD1 (6 bases). V dropped 1 base and J dropped 7 bases, with 30 bases sitting between them. The CDR3 has 20 residues. Germline V CDR1 and CDR2: SGDLS, YYNGEE. Here the CDR3 reads CASSVRFLVVGTPLGNIQYF. CDR3 DNA sequence: TGTGCCAGCAGCGTAAGGTTTTTAGTCGTCGGGACACCCCTAGGGAACATTCAGTACTTC.

A word on this clone: Other DNA sequences in this specimen translate into the identical CDR3. This chain connects TRBV29-1 to TRBJ2-1; 10 nucleotides agree with TRBD2. Trimming cost V 4 bases and J 0 bases; bases outside gene matches: 0. CDR3 length: 14 residues. The germline CDR1 and CDR2 sequences are SQVTM and ANQGSEA. The CDR3 DNA sequence: TGCAGCGTTGCTAGCGGGGGCTCCTACAATGAGCAGTTCTTC. Translating gives CSVASGGSYNEQFF.

As regards this clone: Other DNA sequences within the sample encode an identical CDR3. The chain employs TRBV5-1 and TRBJ1-2, with TRBD1 matching 8 bases. The CDR3 sequence is 14 residues long. CDR1 is SGHRS, CDR2 YFSETQ, per germline. V trimming: 4 bases; J trimming: 3 bases; junction bases outside the gene matches: 5. The DNA of the CDR3 is TGCGCCAGCAGCGCCACGACAGGGGACTATGGCTACACCTTC. It specifies CASSATTGDYGYTF.

The chain links TRBV27 to TRBJ2-5; D may be TRBD1 (6 bases). The CDR3 is 14 amino acids. V was pared by 5 bases and J by 2 bases, with 12 bases between. Germline V CDR1 and CDR2: MNHEY, SMNVEV (reference sequence). The CDR3 spells CASSPDRRQETQYF. In DNA, the CDR3 is TGTGCCAGCAGTCCCGACAGGAGACAAGAGACCCAGTACTTC.

This clone was detected only once. The J gene is TRBJ1-1, the V gene TRBV6-4; 7 bases fit TRBD1. From germline, CDR1 is MRHNA and CDR2 SNTAGT. The V segment lost 5 bases and the J segment 8 bases; nucleotides outside the gene matches: 11. This CDR3 has 14 residues. The CDR3 nucleotides are TGTGCCAGCAGTAGACAGGGATGGATTGAGGAAGCTTTCTTT. Translated, it gives CASSRQGWIEEAFF.

The chain is built from TRBV27 and TRBJ2-2; TRBD2 might be the D (6 bases). This CDR3 has 14 residues. The germline CDR1 and CDR2 sequences are MNHEY and SMNVEV (reference sequence). V lost 0 bases and J lost 13, with 15 bases in between. This CDR3 is CASSLSSRGGRLFF. CDR3 bases: TGTGCCAGCAGTTTATCGTCCCGAGGAGGGCGGCTGTTTTTT.

V and J are TRBV11-1 and TRBJ1-2; possibly TRBD1 for D (6 bases). Germline loops: CDR1 SGHAT, CDR2 FQDESV (reference sequence). This CDR3 has 14 amino acids. V was trimmed by 6 bases and J by 3 bases, leaving 14 bases between them. The CDR3 DNA is TGTGCCAGCAGTTCCAGGGGATGGGACTATGGCTACACCTTC. Residues: CASSSRGWDYGYTF. The variable domain in full, with the rest retrieved from reference TRBV11-1 and TRBJ1-2, is EAEVAQSPRYKITEKSQAVAFWCDPISGHATLYWYRQILGQGPELLVQFQDESVVDDSQLPKDRFSAERLKGVDSTLKIQPAELGDSAMYLCASSSRGWDYGYTFGSGTRLTVV.

With regard to this clone: The same CDR3 arises from other DNA sequences in this sample as well. The chain employs TRBV28 and TRBJ1-5; unclear D gene. CDR1 MDHEN and CDR2 SYDVKM come from the germline V gene. V was clipped by 2 bases and J by 7 bases, with 6 bases between them. The CDR3 has 12 residues. The CDR3: CASSLISQPQHF. The CDR3 DNA sequence: TGTGCCAGCAGTTTAATAAGCCAGCCCCAGCATTTT.

The chain carries TRBV6-1 and TRBJ1-3; 8 nucleotides agree with TRBD1. J gave up 10 bases and V 6 bases, and 8 bases lay outside the gene matches. The V gene's germline CDR1 is MNHNS and CDR2 SASEGT. The CDR3 totals 13 residues. In DNA form, the CDR3 reads TGTGCCAGCAGGCCGGGACAGGCAGGGACCATATATTTT. It codes for CASRPGQAGTIYF.

The chain links TRBV18 to TRBJ1-2, with no clear D. The CDR3 length is 16 residues. Looked up from germline, CDR1 is KGHSH and CDR2 is LQKENI. V was clipped by 4 bases and J by 4 bases, with 19 bases between them. CDR3 in amino acids: CASSRLPGGYGYGYTF. The CDR3 nucleotides read TGTGCCAGCTCACGCCTCCCAGGCGGGTACGGCTATGGCTACACCTTC.

The chain uses TRBV28 and TRBJ1-5, with TRBD1 matching over 9 bases. CDR1 and CDR2 from the germline V gene are MDHEN and SYDVKM. The CDR3 has 16 amino acids. Trimming removed 1 base from V and 5 bases from J; junction bases left unmatched: 6. CDR3 region: CASSLYKQGAHQPQHF. The DNA for the CDR3 is TGTGCCAGCAGTTTATATAAACAGGGGGCGCATCAGCCCCAGCATTTT.

The V call is TRBV6-1, the J call TRBJ2-1, with D possibly matching TRBD1 (6 bases). Deletions cut 9 bases from V and 3 bases from J, with 12 bases between. Germline V gene lookup returns CDR1 MNHNS and CDR2 SASEGT. CDR3 length: 13 amino acids. The CDR3 loop reads CASVLDSYNEQFF. DNA for the CDR3: TGTGCCAGTGTCTTGGACAGCTACAATGAGCAGTTCTTC.

V is TRBV10-2 and J is TRBJ2-1, with TRBD2 identical over 8 bases. The CDR3 consists of 12 residues. V dropped 2 bases and J dropped 16; count of bases not matched to a gene: 7. CDR1 is WSHSY and CDR2 is SAAADI in the germline V gene. As DNA, the CDR3 is TGCGCCAGCAGTGAGGTGGGGACTAGTTTTTTCTTC. Protein: CASSEVGTSFFF.

V usage is TRBV25-1 and J usage is TRBJ2-1; TRBD1 matches 8 bases. CDR1 and CDR2 from the germline V gene are MGHDK and SYGVNS. The CDR3 covers 15 residues. Losses at the gene ends were 0 bases for V and 4 bases for J; bases not matched to a gene: 2. CDR3 DNA sequence: TGTGCCAGCAGTGAATACAGGGGGCTTTACAATGAGCAGTTCTTC. The encoded protein is CASSEYRGLYNEQFF.

This clone appeared a single time. This sequence joins TRBV6-5 and TRBJ2-7; 12 bases line up with TRBD2. CDR3 length: 15 residues. The trim removed 6 bases at V and 2 bases at J, leaving 5 bases unmatched. CDR1 is MNHEY and CDR2 is SVGAGI in the germline V gene. The CDR3 region is CASRSGLAGTYEQYF. CDR3 sequence (DNA): TGTGCCAGCAGATCCGGACTAGCGGGGACCTACGAGCAGTACTTC.

The V gene is TRBV5-1, the J gene TRBJ2-1; the D call may be TRBD1 or TRBD2 (5 bases each). The germline V gene encodes CDR1 SGHRS and CDR2 YFSETQ. Between the trimmed V and J ends, which lost 4 bases and 4 bases, there was a span of 15 bases. This CDR3 spans 15 amino acids. CDR3 sequence reads: CASSTPGTAYNEQFF. CDR3 nucleotide sequence: TGCGCCAGCAGCACCCCCGGGACGGCATACAATGAGCAGTTCTTC.

The J gene is TRBJ1-1, the V gene TRBV7-3; no clear D. Per germline, CDR1 SGHTA and CDR2 FQGTGA. The CDR3 contains 13 residues. Trimming left V 4 bases short and J 10 bases short, with 16 bases between. The CDR3 spells CASSSGGGSVAFF. The CDR3 region has the DNA TGTGCCAGCAGCTCTGGAGGTGGCTCTGTAGCTTTCTTT.

The chain recombines TRBV7-9 with TRBJ2-1; 8 bases fit TRBD2. The CDR3 has 16 amino acids. Germline V gene sequence: CDR1 SEHNR, CDR2 FQNEAQ (reference sequence). J lost 6 bases, V lost 5 bases, and 12 bases had no gene match. This CDR3 is CASSPSGTRIGNEQFF. DNA for the CDR3: TGTGCCAGCAGCCCTTCCGGGACTAGGATCGGCAATGAGCAGTTCTTC.

This clone was detected only once. The rearrangement joins TRBV4-1 to TRBJ2-7; no clear D gene. The germline V gene has CDR1 MGHRA and CDR2 YSYEKL. V lost 1 base, J lost 4 bases, and 17 bases lay in between. This CDR3 has 16 amino acids. The CDR3 spells CASSQGVVGLRYEQYF. For the CDR3, the DNA is TGCGCCAGCAGCCAAGGGGTAGTGGGGTTGAGATACGAGCAGTACTTC.

This clone appeared a single time. This chain uses TRBV6-1 with TRBJ2-7; D not resolved. This CDR3 has 13 residues. The V and J ends lost 3 bases and 2 bases respectively, with 8 bases between them. Germline values: CDR1 MNHNS, CDR2 SASEGT. The DNA for the CDR3 is TGTGCCAGCAGTGACGGGCCGCCCTACGAGCAGTACTTC. It codes for CASSDGPPYEQYF.

The chain employs TRBV7-7 and TRBJ2-5; 9 nucleotides align to TRBD2. J gave up 4 bases and V 1 base, and 4 bases lay outside the gene matches. The CDR3 contains 15 residues. CDR1 is SSHAT, CDR2 FNYEAQ, per germline (reference sequence). The DNA for the CDR3 is TGTGCCAGCAGCTTAGACGGCGGGAGGGTAGAGACCCAGTACTTC. Translated, it gives CASSLDGGRVETQYF.

Turning to this clone: This sample includes further DNA sequences coding for the same CDR3. The chain links TRBV5-4 to TRBJ2-5; tentative D call: TRBD1 (5 bases). Germline V CDR1 and CDR2: SGHNT, YYREEE (reference sequence). The CDR3 runs to 12 residues. Trimming took off 0 bases at V and 5 bases at J, with 5 bases between the two ends. The CDR3 bases are TGTGCCAGCAGCTTGGAGGGGGAGACCCAGTACTTC. The encoded protein is CASSLEGETQYF.

This rearrangement joins TRBV5-6 to TRBJ2-7; TRBD1 aligns across 7 bases. V lost 1 base and J lost 3; bases outside the gene matches: 4. The CDR3 extends over 14 amino acids. The germline V gene has CDR1 SGHDT and CDR2 YYEEEE. The CDR3 here is CASSLQGDIYEQYF. The CDR3 nucleotides are TGTGCCAGCAGCTTGCAGGGGGATATCTACGAGCAGTACTTC.

This chain links TRBV18 with TRBJ1-2; a possible D gene is TRBD1 (5 bases). This CDR3 is built from 13 residues. V lost 2 bases, J lost 10 bases, and 14 bases lay in between. CDR1 is KGHSH, CDR2 LQKENI, per germline. Written as DNA, the CDR3 is TGTGCCAGCTCACCAGGGGGACCCGATGACTACACCTTC. This sequence encodes CASSPGGPDDYTF.

The V call is TRBV28, the J call TRBJ2-5, with D tentatively TRBD2 (5 bases). CDR1 and CDR2 (germline): MDHEN, SYDVKM. V lost 8 bases and J lost 1, with 17 bases in between. This CDR3 is built from 15 residues. CDR3 DNA: TGTGCCAGCTCCGCACCCGGGGTTCCCCAAGAGACCCAGTACTTC. Translated: CASSAPGVPQETQYF.

V is TRBV7-9 and J is TRBJ1-2; 8 nucleotides match TRBD1. The CDR3 is 14 amino acids. The germline V gene has CDR1 SEHNR and CDR2 FQNEAQ (reference sequence). V trimming: 5 bases; J trimming: 4 bases; junction bases outside the gene matches: 6. The CDR3 protein is CASSPGGFIYGYTF. The CDR3 nucleotides read TGTGCCAGCAGCCCAGGGGGCTTCATCTATGGCTACACCTTC.

The rearrangement links TRBV1 to TRBJ2-1; TRBD2, the D gene given by the table, was not confirmed from the DNA. TRBV1 is deemed a pseudogene. The CDR3 has 18 residues. As DNA, the CDR3 is TGCACCAGCAGCCCCCGATGGAGGGGGGGGAGCTCCTACAATGAGCAGTTCTTC. Protein: CTSSPRWRGGSSYNEQFF.

The chain joins TRBV6-1 to TRBJ1-5; TRBD1 might be the D (5 bases). The CDR3 has 14 amino acids. The germline V gene has CDR1 MNHNS and CDR2 SASEGT. V lost 6 bases and J lost 6, with 15 bases in between. The CDR3 is CASRTGPTGQPQHF. Written as DNA, the CDR3 is TGTGCCAGCAGGACGGGACCAACGGGTCAGCCCCAGCATTTT.